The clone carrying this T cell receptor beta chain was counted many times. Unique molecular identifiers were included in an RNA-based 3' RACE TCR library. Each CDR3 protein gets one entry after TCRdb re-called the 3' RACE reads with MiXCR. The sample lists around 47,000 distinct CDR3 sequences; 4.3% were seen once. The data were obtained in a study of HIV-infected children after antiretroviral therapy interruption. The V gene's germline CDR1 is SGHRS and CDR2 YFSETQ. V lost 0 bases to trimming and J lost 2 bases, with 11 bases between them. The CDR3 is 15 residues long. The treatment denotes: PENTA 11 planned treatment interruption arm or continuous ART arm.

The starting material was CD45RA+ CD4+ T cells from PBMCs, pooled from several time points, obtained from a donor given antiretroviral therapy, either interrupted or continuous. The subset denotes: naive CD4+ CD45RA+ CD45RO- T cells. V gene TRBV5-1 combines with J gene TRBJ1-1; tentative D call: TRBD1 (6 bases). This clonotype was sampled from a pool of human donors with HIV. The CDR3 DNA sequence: TGCGCCAGCAGCTTGGAGGGGGAGACTAACACTGAAGCTTTCTTT. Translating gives CASSLEGETNTEAFF.